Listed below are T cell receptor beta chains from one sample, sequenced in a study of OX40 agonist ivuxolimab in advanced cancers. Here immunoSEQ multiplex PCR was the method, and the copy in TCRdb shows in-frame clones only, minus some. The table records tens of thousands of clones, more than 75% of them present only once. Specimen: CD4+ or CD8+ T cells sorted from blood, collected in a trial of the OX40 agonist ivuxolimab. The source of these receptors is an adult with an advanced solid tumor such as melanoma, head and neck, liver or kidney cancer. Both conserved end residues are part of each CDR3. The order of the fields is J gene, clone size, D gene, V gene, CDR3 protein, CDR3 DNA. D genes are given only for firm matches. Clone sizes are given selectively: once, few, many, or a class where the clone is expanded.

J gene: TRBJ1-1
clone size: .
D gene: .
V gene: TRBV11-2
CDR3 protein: CASSLGETEAFF
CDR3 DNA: TGTGCCAGCAGCTTAGGGGAAACTGAAGCTTTCTTT

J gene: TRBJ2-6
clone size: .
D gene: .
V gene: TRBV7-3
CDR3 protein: CASSLTSLTGANVLTF
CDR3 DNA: TGTGCCAGCAGCTTAACGTCTCTCACTGGGGCCAACGTCCTGACTTTC

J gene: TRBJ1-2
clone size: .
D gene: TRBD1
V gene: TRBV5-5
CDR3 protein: CASSRHGQGPRDGYTF
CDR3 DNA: TGTGCCAGCAGCAGACACGGACAGGGGCCAAGAGATGGCTACACCTTC

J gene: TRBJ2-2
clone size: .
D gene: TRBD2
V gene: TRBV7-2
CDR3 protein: CASSPFAGGNTGELFF
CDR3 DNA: TGTGCCAGCAGCCCTTTCGCGGGGGGAAACACCGGGGAGCTGTTTTTT

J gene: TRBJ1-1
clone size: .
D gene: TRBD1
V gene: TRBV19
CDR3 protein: CASRSGGDSAEAFF
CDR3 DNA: TGTGCCAGCCGGTCTGGCGGGGACAGTGCTGAAGCTTTCTTT

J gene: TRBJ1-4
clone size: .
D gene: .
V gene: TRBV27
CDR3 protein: CNCAGDRGYEKLFF
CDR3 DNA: TGTAATTGCGCTGGGGACCGGGGATATGAAAAACTGTTTTTT

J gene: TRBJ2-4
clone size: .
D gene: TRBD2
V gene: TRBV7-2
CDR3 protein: CASSSGVGTKNIQYF
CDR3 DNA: TGTGCCAGCAGTAGCGGGGTCGGGACCAAAAACATTCAGTACTTC

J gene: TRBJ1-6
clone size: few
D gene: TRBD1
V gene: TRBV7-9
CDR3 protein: CASSSGGASPLHF
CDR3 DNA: TGTGCCAGCAGCTCAGGGGGCGCTTCACCCCTCCACTTT

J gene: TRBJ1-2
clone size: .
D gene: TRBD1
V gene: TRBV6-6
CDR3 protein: CASSYGGQGAGGYTF
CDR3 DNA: TGTGCCAGCAGTTACGGGGGCCAGGGGGCGGGCGGCTACACCTTC

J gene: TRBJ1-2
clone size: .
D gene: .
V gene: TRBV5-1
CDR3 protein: CASSLGQNYGYTF
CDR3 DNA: TGCGCCAGCAGCTTGGGACAGAACTATGGCTACACCTTC

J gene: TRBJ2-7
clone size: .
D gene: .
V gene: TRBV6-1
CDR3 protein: CASSSWGNRLYF
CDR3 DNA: TGTGCCAGCAGTTCCTGGGGGAATAGGCTGTACTTC

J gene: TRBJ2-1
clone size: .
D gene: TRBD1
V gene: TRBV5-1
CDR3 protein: CARRDRVWYNEQFF
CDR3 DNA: TGCGCCAGGAGGGACAGGGTCTGGTACAATGAGCAGTTCTTC

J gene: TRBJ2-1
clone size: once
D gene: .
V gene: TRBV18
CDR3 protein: CASSAGGQAYNEQFF
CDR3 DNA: TGTGCCAGCTCGGCAGGCGGGCAGGCCTACAATGAGCAGTTCTTC

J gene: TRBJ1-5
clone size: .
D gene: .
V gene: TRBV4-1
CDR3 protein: CASSQRGDGNQPQHF
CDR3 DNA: TGCGCCAGCAGCCAACGCGGGGATGGCAATCAGCCCCAGCATTTT

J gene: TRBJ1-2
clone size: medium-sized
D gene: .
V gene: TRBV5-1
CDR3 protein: CASSQDTWGLGGHGYTF
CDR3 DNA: TGCGCCAGCAGCCAAGATACTTGGGGTTTGGGGGGACATGGCTACACCTTC

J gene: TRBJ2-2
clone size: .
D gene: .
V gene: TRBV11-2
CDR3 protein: CASSLGFRLLGSNTGELFF
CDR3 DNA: TGTGCCAGCAGCTTAGGTTTTAGGCTCTTGGGCTCGAACACCGGGGAGCTGTTTTTT

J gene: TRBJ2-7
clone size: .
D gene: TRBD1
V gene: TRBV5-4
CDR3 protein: CASSPGGTGGFYEQYF
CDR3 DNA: TGTGCCAGCAGCCCTGGGGGGACAGGGGGCTTTTACGAGCAGTACTTC

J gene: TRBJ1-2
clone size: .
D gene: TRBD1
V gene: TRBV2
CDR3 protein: CASTTITRGQGGYTF
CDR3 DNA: TGTGCCAGCACAACCATTACCAGGGGGCAGGGAGGCTACACCTTC

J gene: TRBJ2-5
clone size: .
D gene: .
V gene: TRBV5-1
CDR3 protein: CASSLAFGGAASETQYF
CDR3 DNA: TGCGCCAGCAGCTTGGCCTTTGGGGGGGCAGCGTCAGAGACCCAGTACTTC

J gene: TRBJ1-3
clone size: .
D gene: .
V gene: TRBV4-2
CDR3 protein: CASSQGQGGGTGNTIYF
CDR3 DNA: TGTGCCAGCAGCCAAGGCCAAGGTGGAGGAACTGGAAACACCATATATTTT

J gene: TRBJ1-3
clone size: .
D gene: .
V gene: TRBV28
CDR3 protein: CASSLSQGGSGNTIYF
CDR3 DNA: TGTGCCAGCAGTTTATCTCAGGGAGGCTCTGGAAACACCATATATTTT

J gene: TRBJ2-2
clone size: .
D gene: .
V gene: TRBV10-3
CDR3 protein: CAIIGNTGELFF
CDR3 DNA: TGTGCCATCATCGGGAACACCGGGGAGCTGTTTTTT

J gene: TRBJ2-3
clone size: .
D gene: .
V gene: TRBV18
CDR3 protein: CASSLPRGADTQYF
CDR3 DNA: TGTGCCAGCTCACTCCCCAGGGGCGCAGATACGCAGTATTTT

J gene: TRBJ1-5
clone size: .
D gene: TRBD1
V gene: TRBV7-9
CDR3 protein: CASSRQGDNQPQHF
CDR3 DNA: TGTGCCAGCAGCCGACAGGGGGACAATCAGCCCCAGCATTTT

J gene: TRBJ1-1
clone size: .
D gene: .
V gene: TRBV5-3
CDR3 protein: CARSFWAGGTEAFF
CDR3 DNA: TGTGCCAGAAGCTTCTGGGCGGGGGGCACTGAAGCTTTCTTT

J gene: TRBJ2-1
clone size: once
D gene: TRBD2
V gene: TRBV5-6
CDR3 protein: CASSPPIGTTPNEQFF
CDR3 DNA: TGTGCCAGCAGCCCCCCAATCGGGACTACACCTAATGAGCAGTTCTTC

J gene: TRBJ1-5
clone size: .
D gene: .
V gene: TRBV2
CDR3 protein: CASSRLGTNQPQHF
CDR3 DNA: TGTGCCAGCAGCCGATTGGGAACCAATCAGCCCCAGCATTTT

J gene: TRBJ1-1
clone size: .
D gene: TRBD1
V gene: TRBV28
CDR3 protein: CASSAAGGRRTEAFF
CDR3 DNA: TGTGCCAGCAGTGCGGCAGGGGGACGGCGCACTGAAGCTTTCTTT

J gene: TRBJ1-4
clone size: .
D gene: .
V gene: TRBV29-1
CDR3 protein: CSVGLPQEKLFF
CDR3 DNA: TGCAGCGTGGGCCTGCCGCAGGAAAAACTGTTTTTT

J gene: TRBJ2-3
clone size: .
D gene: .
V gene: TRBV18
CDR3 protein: CASSPSVVADTQYF
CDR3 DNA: TGTGCCAGCTCACCATCCGTAGTGGCAGATACGCAGTATTTT

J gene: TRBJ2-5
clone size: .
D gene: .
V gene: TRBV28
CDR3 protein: CASSFVAAPGRETQYF
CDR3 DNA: TGTGCCAGCAGTTTCGTTGCGGCCCCGGGGAGGGAGACCCAGTACTTC

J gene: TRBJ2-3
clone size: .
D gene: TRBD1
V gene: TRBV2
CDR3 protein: CASAGTGTTDTQYF
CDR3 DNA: TGTGCCAGTGCTGGGACAGGGACCACAGATACGCAGTATTTT

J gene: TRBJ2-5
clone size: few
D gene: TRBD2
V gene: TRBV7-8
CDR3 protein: CASSLAWGGQETQYF
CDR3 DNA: TGTGCCAGCAGCTTAGCGTGGGGGGGTCAAGAGACCCAGTACTTC

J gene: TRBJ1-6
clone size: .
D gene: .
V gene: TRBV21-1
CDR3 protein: CASSKALGASPNSPLHF
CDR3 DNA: TGTGCCAGCAGCAAAGCGCTTGGGGCCTCGCCCAATTCACCCCTCCACTTT

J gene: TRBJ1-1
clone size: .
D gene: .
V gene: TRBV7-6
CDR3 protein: CASSLGTRRVTEAFF
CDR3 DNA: TGTGCCAGCAGCTTAGGTACAAGGCGAGTGACTGAAGCTTTCTTT

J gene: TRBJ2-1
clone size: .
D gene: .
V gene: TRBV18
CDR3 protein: CASSQGPLSYNEQFF
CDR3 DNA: TGTGCCAGCTCACAGGGGCCCTTGTCCTACAATGAGCAGTTCTTC

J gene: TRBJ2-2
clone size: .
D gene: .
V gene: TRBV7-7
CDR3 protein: CASSLGRGNTGELFF
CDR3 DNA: TGTGCCAGCAGCTTAGGCAGGGGGAACACCGGGGAGCTGTTTTTT

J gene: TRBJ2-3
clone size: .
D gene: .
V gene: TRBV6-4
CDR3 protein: CASSEAPTDTQYF
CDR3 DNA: TGTGCCAGCAGTGAAGCCCCCACAGATACGCAGTATTTT

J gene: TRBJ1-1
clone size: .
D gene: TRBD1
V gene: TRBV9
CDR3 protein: CASSVGGDRGRRAFF
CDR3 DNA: TGTGCCAGCAGCGTAGGCGGGGACAGGGGGCGAAGGGCTTTCTTT

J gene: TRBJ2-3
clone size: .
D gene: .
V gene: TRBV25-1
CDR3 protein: CASSRTGGTDTQYF
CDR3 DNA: TGTGCCAGCAGTCGAACGGGGGGCACAGATACGCAGTATTTT

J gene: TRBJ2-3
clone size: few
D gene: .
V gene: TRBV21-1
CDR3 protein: CASSKGPQGVGTDTQYF
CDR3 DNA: TGTGCCAGCAGCAAAGGGCCCCAGGGGGTCGGCACAGATACGCAGTATTTT

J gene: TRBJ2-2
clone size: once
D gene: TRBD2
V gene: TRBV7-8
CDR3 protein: CASRSGLAGYTGELFF
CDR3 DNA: TGTGCCAGCAGGTCAGGACTAGCGGGTTACACCGGGGAGCTGTTTTTT

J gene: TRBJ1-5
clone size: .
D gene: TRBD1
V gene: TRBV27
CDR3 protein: CASSLSWQGGFNQPQHF
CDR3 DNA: TGTGCCAGCAGTTTATCGTGGCAGGGGGGGTTCAATCAGCCCCAGCATTTT

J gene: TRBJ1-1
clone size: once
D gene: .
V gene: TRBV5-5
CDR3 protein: CASSPKTGGTEAFF
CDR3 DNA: TGTGCCAGCAGCCCTAAAACCGGGGGGACTGAAGCTTTCTTT

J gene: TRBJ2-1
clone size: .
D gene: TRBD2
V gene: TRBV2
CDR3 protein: CASRARGDSYNEQFF
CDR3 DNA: TGTGCCAGCAGGGCCCGGGGGGACTCCTACAATGAGCAGTTCTTC

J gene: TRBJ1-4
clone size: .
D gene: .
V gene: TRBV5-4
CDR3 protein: CASSLAGRDPNEKLFF
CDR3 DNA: TGTGCCAGCAGCTTGGCCGGGAGGGACCCTAATGAAAAACTGTTTTTT

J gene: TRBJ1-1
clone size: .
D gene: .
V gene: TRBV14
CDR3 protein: CASSPLRAGTEAFF
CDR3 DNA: TGTGCCAGCAGCCCGCTCAGGGCGGGGACTGAAGCTTTCTTT

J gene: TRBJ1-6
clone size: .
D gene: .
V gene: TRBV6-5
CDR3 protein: CASSYGDRNSPLHF
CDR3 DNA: TGTGCCAGCAGTTACGGGGATCGGAACTCACCCCTCCACTTT

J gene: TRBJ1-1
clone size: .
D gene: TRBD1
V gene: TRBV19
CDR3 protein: CASSATGGTEAFF
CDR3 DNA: TGTGCCAGTAGTGCGACAGGGGGTACTGAAGCTTTCTTT

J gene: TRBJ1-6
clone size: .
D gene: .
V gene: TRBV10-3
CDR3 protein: CAIKGTPFSSYNSPLHF
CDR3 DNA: TGTGCCATCAAAGGGACCCCGTTTAGCTCCTATAATTCACCCCTCCACTTT

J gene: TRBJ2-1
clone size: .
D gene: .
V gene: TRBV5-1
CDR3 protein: CASSLGGFDEQFF
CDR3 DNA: TGCGCCAGCAGCTTGGGGGGGTTCGATGAGCAGTTCTTC

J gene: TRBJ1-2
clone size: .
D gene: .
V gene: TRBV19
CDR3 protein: CASTLVGSLGGRVGYTF
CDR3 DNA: TGTGCCAGTACGCTGGTCGGATCCCTAGGGGGGCGCGTTGGCTACACCTTC

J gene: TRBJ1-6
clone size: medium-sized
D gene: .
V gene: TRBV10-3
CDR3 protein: CAISGGGLGSPLHF
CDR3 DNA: TGTGCCATCAGTGGCGGGGGGTTGGGCTCACCCCTCCACTTT